This T cell receptor beta chain derives from a study of control samples from healthy donors and cancer patients. This CDR3 is 16 amino acids long. Looked up from germline, CDR1 is LGHNA and CDR2 is YSLEER. Trimming removed 0 bases from V and 2 bases from J; junction bases left unmatched: 6. The repertoire was sequenced with immunoSEQ multiplex PCR; TCRdb's copy has only in-frame clones and lacks some. The table includes over 80,000 clones, 79% detected once. This TCR was recovered from a woman in her 30s in good health. The sample taken for sequencing was blood. V gene TRBV4-3 combines with J gene TRBJ1-2, with 7 bases fitting TRBD1. The CDR3 is CASSQDGRGQNYGYTF. CDR3 sequence (DNA): TGCGCCAGCAGCCAAGATGGGAGGGGGCAAAACTATGGCTACACCTTC.